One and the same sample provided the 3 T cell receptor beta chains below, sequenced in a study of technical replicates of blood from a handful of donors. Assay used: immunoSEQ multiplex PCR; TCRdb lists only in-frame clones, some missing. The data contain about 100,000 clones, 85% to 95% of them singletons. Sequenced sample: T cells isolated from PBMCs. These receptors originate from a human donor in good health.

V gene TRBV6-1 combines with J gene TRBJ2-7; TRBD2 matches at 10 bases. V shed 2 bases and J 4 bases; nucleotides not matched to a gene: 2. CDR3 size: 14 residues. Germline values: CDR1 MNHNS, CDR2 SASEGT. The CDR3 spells CASSESGRGYEQYF. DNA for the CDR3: TGTGCCAGCAGTGAAAGCGGGAGGGGGTACGAGCAGTACTTC.

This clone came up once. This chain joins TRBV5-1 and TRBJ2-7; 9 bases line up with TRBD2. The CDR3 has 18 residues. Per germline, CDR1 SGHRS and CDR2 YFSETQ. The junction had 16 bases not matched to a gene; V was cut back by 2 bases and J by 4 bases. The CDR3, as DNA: TGCGCCAGCAGCTTTCTCGAGACAGCGGGAGGTTTCTATTACGAGCAGTACTTC. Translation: CASSFLETAGGFYYEQYF.

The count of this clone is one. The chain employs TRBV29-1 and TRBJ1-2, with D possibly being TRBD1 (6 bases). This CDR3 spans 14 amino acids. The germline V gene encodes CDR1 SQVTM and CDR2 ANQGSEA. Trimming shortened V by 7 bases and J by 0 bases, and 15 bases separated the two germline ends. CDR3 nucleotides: TGCAGCGCTACCGGGACACCTCCTAACTATGGCTACACCTTC. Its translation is CSATGTPPNYGYTF.